The 4 T cell receptor delta chains presented below share a single source sample, sequenced in a study of gamma-delta T cells after stem cell transplantation. TCRdb repeated clone calling on the RT-PCR reads with CATT. Of approximately 16,000 delta-chain clones listed, over 8% are singletons. Material for sequencing was gamma-delta T cells. The receptor source for this set is a human donor. It is not recorded whose cells these are; they may come from a transplant donor.

About this clone: A far larger clone lies a single base away; this is likely a read error. The same CDR3 also results from other DNA sequences found in this sample. The V and J genes are TRDV2 and TRDJ1, with D tentatively TRDD3 (6 bases). The germline CDR1 and CDR2 sequences are GEAIGNYY and EKD. V was shortened by 0 bases and J by 2 bases, with 18 bases between the two germline ends. CDR3 length: 17 residues. The CDR3, as DNA: TGTGCCTGTGACACCTTACTGGGAGATACGCAAACCGATAAACTCATCTTT. Translated: CACDTLLGDTQTDKLIF.

This clone is medium-sized by share. The sample carries other DNA sequences with the same CDR3. The V call is TRDV2, the J call TRDJ1; 13 bases map to TRDD3. Germline V gene sequence: CDR1 GEAIGNYY, CDR2 EKD. J lost 3 bases, V lost 2 bases, and 8 bases had no gene match. This CDR3 is built from 17 residues. The CDR3 protein is CACDRLLGDTRADKLIF. The CDR3 bases are TGTGCCTGTGACAGACTACTGGGGGATACGCGGGCCGATAAACTCATCTTT.

This clone occurred a few times. A far larger clone is one nucleotide away, so this likely arose from a read error. The sample carries other DNA sequences with the same CDR3. The rearrangement joins TRDV2 to TRDJ1; no clear D. V lost 2 bases and J 0 bases, leaving 15 bases between the germline ends. Germline lookup yields CDR1 GEAIGNYY and CDR2 EKD. The CDR3 is 16 amino acids. The CDR3 loop is CACDILGDLYTDKLIF. DNA for the CDR3: TGTGCCTGTGACATTTTGGGAGATCTTTACACCGATAAACTCATCTTT.

The rearrangement uses TRDV2 and TRDJ1, with 10 bases matching TRDD3. V shed 2 bases and J 6 bases; nucleotides not matched to a gene: 14. Germline CDR1 reads GEAIGNYY; CDR2 reads EKD. This CDR3 has 17 residues. The CDR3 coding sequence is TGTGCCTGTGACAGACTGGGGGATGCGCTGTACCCCTATAAACTCATCTTT. Protein product: CACDRLGDALYPYKLIF.